This TCR beta chain was sequenced during a study of long-term antiretroviral therapy in people with HIV. Study as a whole: Some samples came about a decade before the 2015 immediate-ART recommendation, and these were the earliest.

The junction had 1 base not matched to a gene; V was cut back by 1 base and J by 1 base. Germline CDR1 is SEHNR and CDR2 is FQNEAQ (reference sequence). This CDR3 comprises 15 residues. Cryopreserved PBMC samples of roughly 0.9-10 million cells were used for DNA extraction. Survey-level immunoSEQ v3.0 assays were run. Profiled with immunoSEQ multiplex PCR; TCRdb holds only in-frame clones, not every one. The profile shows 25,000 to 35,000 clones, around 90% of them singletons. The input for sequencing was unsorted PBMCs, taken 1.8 years after starting antiretroviral therapy. V usage is TRBV7-9 and J usage is TRBJ1-5, with 7 bases aligning to TRBD1. The TCR comes from a woman aged 18 to 35 with HIV. The CDR3 bases are TGTGCCAGCAGCTTAGGGGACAGCAGCAATCAGCCCCAGCATTTT. It is translated as CASSLGDSSNQPQHF.